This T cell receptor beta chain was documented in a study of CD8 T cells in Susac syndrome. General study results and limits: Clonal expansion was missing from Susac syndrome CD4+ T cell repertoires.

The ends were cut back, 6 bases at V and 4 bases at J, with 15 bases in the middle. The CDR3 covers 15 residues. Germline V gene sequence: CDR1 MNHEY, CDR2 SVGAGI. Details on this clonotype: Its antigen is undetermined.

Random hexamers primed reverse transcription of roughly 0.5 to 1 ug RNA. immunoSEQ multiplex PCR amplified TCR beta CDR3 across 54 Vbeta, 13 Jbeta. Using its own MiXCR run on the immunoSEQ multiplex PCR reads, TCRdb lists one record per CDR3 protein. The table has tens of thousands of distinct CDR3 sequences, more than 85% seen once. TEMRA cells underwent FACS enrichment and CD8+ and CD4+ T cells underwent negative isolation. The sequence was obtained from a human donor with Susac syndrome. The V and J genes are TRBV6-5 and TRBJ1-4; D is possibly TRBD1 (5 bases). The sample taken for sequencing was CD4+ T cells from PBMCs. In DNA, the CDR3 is TGTGCCAGCAGGCTTAACCGGGGGATTAATGAAAAACTGTTTTTT. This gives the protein CASRLNRGINEKLFF.